The sequence of this T cell receptor beta chain was determined in a study of monozygotic twins with inflammatory bowel disease. Regarding the study as a whole: Patients got different immunosuppressive treatments, which may have made their repertoires more variable. Discrimination among different T cell subtypes was not achievable. Results did not support any single strong IBD-associated signal or clonotype.

The CDR3 is made up of 14 amino acids. Germline CDR1 SGHVS, CDR2 FQNEAQ. Using the 5' RACE reads, TCRdb records one entry per CDR3 protein without DNA. This sample's table reports 93,000 or so distinct CDR3 sequences. As to this clonotype: Its antigen is still unknown.

The clonotype originates from a human donor with ulcerative colitis or Crohn's disease, or a healthy co-twin of an affected twin (not recorded which). The sequenced material came from blood. The gene calls are TRBV7-8 and TRBJ2-7. The CDR3 spells CASSSSRGSNEQYF. Using reference TRBV7-8 and TRBJ2-7 for the parts outside the CDR3, the full variable domain is GAGVSQSPRYKVAKRGQDVALRCDPISGHVSLFWYQQALGQGPEFLTYFQNEAQLDKSGLPSDRFFAERPEGSVSTLKIQRTQQEDSAVYLCASSSSRGSNEQYFGPGTRLTVT.